Below, 30 T cell receptor beta chains from the same sample are listed, as sequenced in a study of tumor T cells in aggressive B-cell lymphoma (dated by TCRdb to the late 2010s). Library generation was performed with the immunoSEQ multiplex PCR assay. Imported from immuneACCESS, the table was reduced by TCRdb to in-frame sequences with V and J called. These copies leave out some clones; in studies compared against another copy, an unresolved V gene accounts for under half, and the cause of the remainder is not known. Counted in this sample were 2,000 or so clones; more than 90% of them appeared once. The ten largest clones take up around 3.4% of the sample. The sample taken for sequencing was tumor tissue. Every receptor here comes from an adult with diffuse large B cell lymphoma.

V gene TRBV7-9 combines with J gene TRBJ2-5; D possibly corresponds to TRBD1 (6 bases). The CDR3 loop spans 15 amino acids. Deletions cut 6 bases from V and 0 bases from J, with 14 bases between. The germline V gene encodes CDR1 SEHNR and CDR2 FQNEAQ (reference sequence). DNA for the CDR3: TGTGCCAGCAGGCGAGGGACACTGTACCAAGAGACCCAGTACTTC. Encoded protein: CASRRGTLYQETQYF.

The gene calls are TRBV6-5 and TRBJ2-7; TRBD2 matches 8 bases. J was trimmed by 2 bases and V by 4 bases; bases with no gene match: 4. Germline CDR1 is MNHEY and CDR2 is SVGAGI. This CDR3 contains 14 residues. CDR3 in amino acids: CASSFGGGTYEQYF. Here the CDR3 DNA reads TGTGCCAGCAGTTTCGGCGGGGGGACCTACGAGCAGTACTTC.

The rearrangement links TRBV28 to TRBJ2-7, with 9 bases that match TRBD1. V trimming: 7 bases; J trimming: 4 bases; junction bases outside the gene matches: 8. Germline CDR1 reads MDHEN; CDR2 reads SYDVKM. The CDR3 sequence is 14 residues long. For the CDR3, the DNA is TGTGCCAGCAAGCAACAGGGGGCGGGTTACGAGCAGTACTTC. Encoded protein: CASKQQGAGYEQYF.

The rearrangement links TRBV14 to TRBJ2-7; tentatively, D is TRBD2 (5 bases). V was clipped by 4 bases and J by 2 bases, with 12 bases between them. Germline V lookup: CDR1 SGHDN, CDR2 FVKESK. The CDR3 spans 14 residues. The CDR3 is CASSPRGFTYEQYF. In nucleotides, the CDR3 is TGTGCCAGCAGCCCCCGGGGATTCACCTACGAGCAGTACTTC.

With regard to this clone: The junction and the germline gene differ at one end; a read error may be behind it. The J gene is TRBJ2-2, the V gene TRBV6-5, with D maybe TRBD2 (6 bases). This CDR3 has 16 amino acids. The germline V gene encodes CDR1 MNHEY and CDR2 SVGAGI. CDR3 coding DNA: TGTGCCAACAGTTACTCCCCGGAGGGGAACACCGGGGAGCTGTTTTTT. Protein sequence: CANSYSPEGNTGELFF.

The DNA of the CDR3 is TGTGCCAGTAGTATTGGGAGGAACACTGAAGCTTTCTTT. It is translated as CASSIGRNTEAFF. The rearrangement uses TRBV19 and TRBJ1-1; no firm D call. The V end lost 3 bases, the J end lost 1 base, and 6 bases lay between the germline ends. This CDR3 is 13 amino acids long. Germline V gene data show CDR1 as LNHDA and CDR2 as SQIVND (reference sequence).

The chain has TRBV5-6 and TRBJ1-2; maybe TRBD1 (5 bases). This CDR3 is built from 14 residues. V was clipped by 0 bases and J by 4 bases, with 10 bases between them. Germline V CDR1 and CDR2: SGHDT, YYEEEE. Here the CDR3 reads CASSLAQGGYGYTF. CDR3 sequence (DNA): TGTGCCAGCAGCTTGGCCCAGGGTGGCTATGGCTACACCTTC. Complete variable domain (other parts from reference TRBV5-6 and TRBJ1-2): DAGVTQSPTHLIKTRGQQVTLRCSPKSGHDTVSWYQQALGQGPQFIFQYYEEEERQRGNFPDRFSGHQFPNYSSELNVNALLLGDSALYLCASSLAQGGYGYTFGSGTRLTVV.

The rearrangement uses TRBV7-2 and TRBJ2-5; no firm D call. This CDR3 has 13 amino acids. Deletions cut 1 base from V and 4 bases from J, with 7 bases between. The V gene's germline CDR1 is SGHTA and CDR2 FQGNSA. CDR3 DNA sequence: TGTGCCAGCAGCTTAGGGTCCGGAGAGACCCAGTACTTC. This codes for CASSLGSGETQYF.

This chain uses TRBV6-6 with TRBJ2-7; unclear D gene. Trimming removed 4 bases at V and 2 bases at J, with 12 bases between. CDR3 length: 14 amino acids. Per the germline V gene, CDR1 is MNHNY and CDR2 is SVGAGI (reference sequence). Written as DNA, the CDR3 is TGTGCCAGCAGTTCCCATGACTGGCCCTACGAGCAGTACTTC. This codes for CASSSHDWPYEQYF.

The chain recombines TRBV7-9 with TRBJ2-1; 10 positions agree with TRBD2. The CDR3 covers 16 residues. V lost 4 bases, J lost 4 bases, and 7 bases stayed unmatched. Germline V lookup: CDR1 SEHNR, CDR2 FQNEAQ (reference sequence). The CDR3 DNA reads TGTGCCAGCAGCTCCACTACTAGCGGGGCGTACAATGAGCAGTTCTTC. It codes for CASSSTTSGAYNEQFF.

The rearrangement uses TRBV7-8 and TRBJ1-2; no reliable D call. The CDR3 has 12 amino acids. The V and J ends lost 3 bases and 8 bases respectively, with 10 bases between them. The germline V gene has CDR1 SGHVS and CDR2 FQNEAQ. The CDR3: CASSLNREGYTF. CDR3 sequence (DNA): TGTGCCAGCAGCTTGAACAGAGAGGGCTACACCTTC.

The chain uses TRBV6-1 and TRBJ2-5, with a weak D call TRBD2 (7 bases). Trimming left V 0 bases short and J 4 bases short, with 18 bases between. The CDR3 covers 17 residues. Germline V CDR1 and CDR2: MNHNS, SASEGT. The CDR3, as DNA: TGTGCCAGCAGTGAAGCGCTCGGCGGGGGCAATAGAGAGACCCAGTACTTC. Its protein is CASSEALGGGNRETQYF.

V is TRBV5-4 and J is TRBJ2-1; 15 positions match TRBD2. The V segment lost 4 bases and the J segment 7 bases; nucleotides outside the gene matches: 6. Germline lookup yields CDR1 SGHNT and CDR2 YYREEE (reference sequence). The CDR3 consists of 16 residues. The CDR3 loop reads CASSAGLAGGGNEQFF. The CDR3 bases are TGTGCCAGCAGCGCGGGACTAGCGGGAGGTGGGAATGAGCAGTTCTTC.

V usage is TRBV6-5 and J usage is TRBJ2-2; D is uncertain. CDR1 and CDR2 from the germline V gene are MNHEY and SVGAGI. This CDR3 region has 14 residues. Trimming stripped 0 bases from V and 7 bases from J, with 9 bases between. The CDR3: CASSYSNLGGELFF. In nucleotides, the CDR3 is TGTGCCAGCAGTTACTCGAACCTCGGCGGGGAGCTGTTTTTT.

This clone appeared a few times. V and J are TRBV7-9 and TRBJ2-5; D possibly corresponds to TRBD2 (7 bases). The CDR3 totals 16 residues. Germline CDR1 SEHNR, CDR2 FQNEAQ (reference sequence). Trimming took 4 bases from V and 2 from J, leaving 17 bases between them. The CDR3 reads CASSSKGGGPQETQYF. For the CDR3, the DNA is TGTGCCAGCAGCTCAAAAGGGGGGGGGCCTCAAGAGACCCAGTACTTC.

This clone was seen once. J is TRBJ2-5 and V is TRBV20-1, with no clear D. The assigned J gene may be wrong: the sequence end matches TRBJ2-7 better. From germline, CDR1 is DFQATT and CDR2 SNEGSKA (reference sequence). The CDR3 has 10 amino acids. In DNA, the CDR3 is TGCAGTGCTACATTATACGAGCAGTACTTC. It translates to CSATLYEQYF.

V usage is TRBV9 and J usage is TRBJ2-1; the match to TRBD2 covers 13 bases. The CDR3 has 15 residues. Germline V gives CDR1 SGDLS, CDR2 YYNGEE. V was clipped by 4 bases and J by 6 bases; unmatched bases: 4. The CDR3, as DNA: TGTGCCAGCAGCACCGGGACTAGCGGGGTCAATGAGCAGTTCTTC. Translation gives CASSTGTSGVNEQFF. Full variable domain (rest looked up from reference TRBV9 and TRBJ2-1): DSGVTQTPKHLITATGQRVTLRCSPRSGDLSVYWYQQSLDQGLQFLIQYYNGEERAKGNILERFSAQQFPDLHSELNLSSLELGDSALYFCASSTGTSGVNEQFFGPGTRLTVL.

V gene TRBV27 combines with J gene TRBJ1-2; no clear D gene. Germline V CDR1 and CDR2: MNHEY, SMNVEV (reference sequence). V was cut by 6 bases and J by 3 bases, with 14 bases left in between. The CDR3 is made up of 14 amino acids. CDR3 residues: CASSSGGGDYGYTF. CDR3 bases: TGTGCCAGCAGCTCGGGAGGTGGGGACTATGGCTACACCTTC.

The chain combines TRBV19 with TRBJ1-4; no definite D call. The CDR3 totals 14 residues. The V gene lost 4 bases and the J gene lost 0 bases, with 6 bases spanning the gap. Germline CDR1 is LNHDA and CDR2 is SQIVND (reference sequence). CDR3 nucleotides: TGTGCCAGTAGTACCTATGCAACTAATGAAAAACTGTTTTTT. This translates into CASSTYATNEKLFF.

This rearrangement joins TRBV5-1 to TRBJ2-5, with TRBD1 matching 10 bases. The CDR3 totals 14 residues. With 4 bases clipped from V and 5 bases from J, the junction kept 5 bases outside the gene matches. Germline V gene sequence: CDR1 SGHRS, CDR2 YFSETQ. CDR3: CASSRGDRGETQYF. The CDR3 coding sequence is TGCGCCAGCAGCAGGGGGGACAGGGGCGAGACCCAGTACTTC.

This sequence joins TRBV7-6 and TRBJ2-1; no reliable D call. The germline V gene has CDR1 SGHVS and CDR2 FNYEAQ. With 1 base removed from V and 4 bases from J, the gap between germline ends came to 8 bases. CDR3 length equals 14 residues. CDR3 loop: CASSLVSSYNEQFF. CDR3 DNA sequence: TGTGCCAGCAGCTTAGTGTCCAGTTACAATGAGCAGTTCTTC.

The rearrangement uses TRBV29-1 and TRBJ2-5; D perhaps matches TRBD1 (7 bases). V was trimmed by 3 bases and J by 1 base, leaving 15 bases between them. This CDR3 region has 15 residues. Per germline, CDR1 SQVTM and CDR2 ANQGSEA. CDR3 bases: TGCAGCGTTGATGGGGGGAGACAGGGCCAAGAGACCCAGTACTTC. The encoded protein is CSVDGGRQGQETQYF. Combining the CDR3 with reference TRBV29-1 and TRBJ2-5 gives the whole variable domain SAVISQKPSRDICQRGTSLTIQCQVDSQVTMMFWYRQQPGQSLTLIATANQGSEATYESGFVIDKFPISRPNLTFSTLTVSNMSPEDSSIYLCSVDGGRQGQETQYFGPGTRLLVL.

The genes are TRBV5-1 and TRBJ2-3; 7 bases map to TRBD1. The CDR3 extends over 16 amino acids. Looked up from germline, CDR1 is SGHRS and CDR2 is YFSETQ. With V trimmed by 5 bases and J by 6 bases, 15 bases remained unmatched. The CDR3 DNA follows: TGCGCCAGCAGTTCATCCGGGACAGACTATGGGGATACGCAGTATTTT. Encoded protein: CASSSSGTDYGDTQYF. Supplemented by reference TRBV5-1 and TRBJ2-3, the full variable domain reads KAGVTQTPRYLIKTRGQQVTLSCSPISGHRSVSWYQQTPGQGLQFLFEYFSETQRNKGNFPGRFSGRQFSNSRSEMNVSTLELGDSALYLCASSSSGTDYGDTQYFGPGTRLTVL.

The chain uses TRBV28 and TRBJ2-2; the match to TRBD2 covers 12 bases. V lost 6 bases, J lost 7 bases, and 12 bases stayed unmatched. Germline V lookup: CDR1 MDHEN, CDR2 SYDVKM. This CDR3 is built from 17 residues. Here the CDR3 reads CASSWQRTSGTIGELFF. The CDR3 nucleotides are TGTGCCAGCAGCTGGCAGAGGACTAGCGGGACAATCGGGGAGCTGTTTTTT.

This clone was detected a few times. The CDR3 DNA is TGTGCCAGCAGCTCACAGGGGTTGGGTTTGGGTGAGCAGTTCTTC. It specifies CASSSQGLGLGEQFF. The rearrangement links TRBV5-6 to TRBJ2-1, with 7 positions matching TRBD1. V shed 3 bases and J 9 bases; nucleotides not matched to a gene: 12. The V gene's germline CDR1 is SGHDT and CDR2 YYEEEE. This CDR3 region has 15 residues.

The chain employs TRBV7-9 and TRBJ2-1, with no clear D. Germline loops: CDR1 SEHNR, CDR2 FQNEAQ (reference sequence). CDR3 length: 12 amino acids. The germline V and J ends were trimmed by 5 bases and 12 bases, with 14 bases remaining between them. CDR3 sequence reads: CASSPTVVWQFF. CDR3 coding DNA: TGTGCCAGCAGCCCCACTGTCGTCTGGCAGTTCTTC.

The chain combines TRBV18 with TRBJ2-7; 11 bases fit TRBD2. Germline V gives CDR1 KGHSH, CDR2 LQKENI. V gave up 2 bases and J gave up 3 bases; unmatched junction bases: 0. The CDR3 has 14 residues. CDR3: CASSPGTSGYEQYF. CDR3 in DNA: TGTGCCAGCTCACCAGGGACTAGCGGCTACGAGCAGTACTTC. The full variable domain, completed using reference TRBV18 and TRBJ2-7, is NAGVMQNPRHLVRRRGQEARLRCSPMKGHSHVYWYRQLPEEGLKFMVYLQKENIIDESGMPKERFSAEFPKEGPSILRIQQVVRGDSAAYFCASSPGTSGYEQYFGPGTRLTVT.

The chain has TRBV27 and TRBJ2-1, with TRBD2 as a possible D gene (5 bases). Germline CDR1 and CDR2: MNHEY and SMNVEV (reference sequence). The CDR3 covers 15 residues. Trimming removed 3 bases from V and 0 bases from J, with 9 bases in between. CDR3 DNA sequence: TGTGCCAGCAGTTTCACGGGATACTCCTACAATGAGCAGTTCTTC. Translation: CASSFTGYSYNEQFF.

The chain recombines TRBV6-4 with TRBJ1-1, with TRBD1 as a possible D gene (5 bases). Trimming removed 4 bases from V and 4 bases from J, with 13 bases in between. CDR1 and CDR2 from the germline V gene are MRHNA and SNTAGT. The CDR3 covers 14 residues. Written as DNA, the CDR3 is TGTGCCAGCAGTGTTCGCGGGGGAGGCACTGAAGCTTTCTTT. Its protein is CASSVRGGGTEAFF.

This chain joins TRBV6-4 and TRBJ1-2; D call uncertain. Germline-derived CDR1 and CDR2 are MRHNA and SNTAGT. The V end was cut by 4 bases, the J end by 5 bases, with 5 bases between. The CDR3 is made up of 11 amino acids. The CDR3 spells CASSGPYGYTF. In DNA form, the CDR3 reads TGTGCCAGCAGTGGTCCGTATGGCTACACCTTC.